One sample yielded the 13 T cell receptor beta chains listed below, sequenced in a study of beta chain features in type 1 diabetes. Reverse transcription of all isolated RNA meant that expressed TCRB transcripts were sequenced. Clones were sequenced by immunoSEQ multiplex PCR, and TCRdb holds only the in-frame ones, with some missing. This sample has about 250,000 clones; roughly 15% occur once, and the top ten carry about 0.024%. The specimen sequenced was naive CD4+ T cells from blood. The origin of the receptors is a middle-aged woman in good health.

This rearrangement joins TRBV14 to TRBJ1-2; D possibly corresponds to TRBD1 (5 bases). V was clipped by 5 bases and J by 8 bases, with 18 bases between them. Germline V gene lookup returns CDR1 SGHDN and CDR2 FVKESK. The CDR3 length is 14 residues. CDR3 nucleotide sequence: TGTGCCAGCAGCGCAGGGCCCGTCATCTGGGGCTACACCTTC. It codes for CASSAGPVIWGYTF.

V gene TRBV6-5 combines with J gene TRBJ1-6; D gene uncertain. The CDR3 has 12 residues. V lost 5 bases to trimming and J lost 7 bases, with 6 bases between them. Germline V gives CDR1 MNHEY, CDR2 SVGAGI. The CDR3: CASSHPNSPLHF. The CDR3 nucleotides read TGTGCCAGCAGTCATCCAAATTCACCCCTCCACTTT.

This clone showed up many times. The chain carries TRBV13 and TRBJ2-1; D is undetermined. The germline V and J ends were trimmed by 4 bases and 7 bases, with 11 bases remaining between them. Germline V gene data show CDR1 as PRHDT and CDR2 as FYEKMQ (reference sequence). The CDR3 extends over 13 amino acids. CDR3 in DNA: TGTGCCAGCAGCTCACGGCCAGGTAATGAGCAGTTCTTC. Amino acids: CASSSRPGNEQFF.

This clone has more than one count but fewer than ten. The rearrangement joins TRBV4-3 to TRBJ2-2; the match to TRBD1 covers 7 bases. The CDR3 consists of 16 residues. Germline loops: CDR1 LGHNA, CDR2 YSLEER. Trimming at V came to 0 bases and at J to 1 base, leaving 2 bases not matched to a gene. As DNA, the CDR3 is TGCGCCAGCAGCCAAGAAGACAGGGTGAACACCGGGGAGCTGTTTTTT. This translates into CASSQEDRVNTGELFF.

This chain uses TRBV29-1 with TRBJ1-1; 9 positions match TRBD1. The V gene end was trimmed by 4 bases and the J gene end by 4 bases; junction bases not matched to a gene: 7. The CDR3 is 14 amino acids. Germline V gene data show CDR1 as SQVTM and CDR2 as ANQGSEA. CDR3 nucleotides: TGCAGCGTTGTGCCACAGGGGGCGAGCACTGAAGCTTTCTTT. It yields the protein CSVVPQGASTEAFF. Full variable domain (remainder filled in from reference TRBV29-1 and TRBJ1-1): SAVISQKPSRDICQRGTSLTIQCQVDSQVTMMFWYRQQPGQSLTLIATANQGSEATYESGFVIDKFPISRPNLTFSTLTVSNMSPEDSSIYLCSVVPQGASTEAFFGQGTRLTVV.

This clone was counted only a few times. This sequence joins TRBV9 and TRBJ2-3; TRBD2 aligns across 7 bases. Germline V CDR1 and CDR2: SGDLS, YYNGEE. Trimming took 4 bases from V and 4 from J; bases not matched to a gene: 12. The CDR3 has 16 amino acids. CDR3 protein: CASSPVAGLISDTQYF. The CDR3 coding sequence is TGTGCCAGCAGCCCCGTAGCGGGCTTAATTTCAGATACGCAGTATTTT.

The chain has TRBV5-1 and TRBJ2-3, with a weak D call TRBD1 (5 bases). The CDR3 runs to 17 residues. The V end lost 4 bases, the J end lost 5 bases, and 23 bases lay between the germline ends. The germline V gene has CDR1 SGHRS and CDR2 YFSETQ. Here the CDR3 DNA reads TGCGCCAGCAGCCTTACGCCCCCAGGGCAAGTTGGAGATACGCAGTATTTT. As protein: CASSLTPPGQVGDTQYF.

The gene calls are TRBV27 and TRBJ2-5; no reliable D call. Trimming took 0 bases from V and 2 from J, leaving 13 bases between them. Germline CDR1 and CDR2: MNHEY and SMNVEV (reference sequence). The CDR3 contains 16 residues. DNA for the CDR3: TGTGCCAGCAGTTTATCGTCGTTCTGGGCACAAGAGACCCAGTACTTC. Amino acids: CASSLSSFWAQETQYF.

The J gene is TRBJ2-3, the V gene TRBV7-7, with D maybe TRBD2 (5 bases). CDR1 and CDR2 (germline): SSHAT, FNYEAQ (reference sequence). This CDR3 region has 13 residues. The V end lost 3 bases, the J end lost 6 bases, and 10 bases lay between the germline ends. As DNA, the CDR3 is TGTGCCAGCAGCTTTGAGGGCGGTGATACGCAGTATTTT. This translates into CASSFEGGDTQYF.

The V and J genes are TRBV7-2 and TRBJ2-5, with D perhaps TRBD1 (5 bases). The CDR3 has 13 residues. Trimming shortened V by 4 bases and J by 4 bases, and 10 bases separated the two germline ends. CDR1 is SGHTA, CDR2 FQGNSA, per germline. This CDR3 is CASSSGLLETQYF. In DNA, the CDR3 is TGTGCCAGCAGCTCAGGGTTGTTAGAGACCCAGTACTTC.

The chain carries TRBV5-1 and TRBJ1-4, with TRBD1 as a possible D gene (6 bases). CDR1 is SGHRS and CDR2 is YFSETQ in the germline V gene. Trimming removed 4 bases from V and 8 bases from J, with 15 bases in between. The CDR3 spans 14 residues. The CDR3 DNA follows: TGCGCCAGCAGCGTAACACAGGGAGGGGAAAAACTGTTTTTT. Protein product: CASSVTQGGEKLFF.

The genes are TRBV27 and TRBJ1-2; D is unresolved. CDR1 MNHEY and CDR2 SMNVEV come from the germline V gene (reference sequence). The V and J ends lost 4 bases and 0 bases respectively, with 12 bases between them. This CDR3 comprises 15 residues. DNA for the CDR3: TGTGCCAGCAGTTCGCCCCAGGCACCTAACTATGGCTACACCTTC. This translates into CASSSPQAPNYGYTF.

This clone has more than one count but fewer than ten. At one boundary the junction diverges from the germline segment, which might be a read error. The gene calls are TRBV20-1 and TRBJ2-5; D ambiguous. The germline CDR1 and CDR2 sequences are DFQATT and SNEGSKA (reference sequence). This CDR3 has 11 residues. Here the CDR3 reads CSARGERTQYF. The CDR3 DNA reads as TGCAGTGCCAGAGGCGAGCGGACCCAGTACTTC.